Reported below is one T cell receptor beta chain. Assay: immunoSEQ multiplex PCR; the TCRdb copy retains only in-frame clones and omits some. Of more than 120,000 clones listed, 90% to 95% are singletons. These data belong to a study of T cell responses to AZD1222 COVID-19 vaccine. The CDR3 is 15 residues long. The germline V and J ends were trimmed by 4 bases and 4 bases, with 16 bases remaining between them. Germline values: CDR1 LGHDT, CDR2 YNNKEL (reference sequence). The chain carries TRBV3-1 (or the pseudogene TRBV3-2) and TRBJ1-2, with D possibly TRBD1 on 6 matching bases. This TCR was sampled from an adult in good health. This specimen was peripheral blood, taken on day 0 of AZD1222 vaccination. The CDR3: CASSPPGADPYGYTF. DNA of the CDR3: TGTGCCAGCAGCCCGCCGGGGGCAGACCCCTATGGCTACACCTTC.